These 32 T cell receptor beta chains originate from one sample sequenced in a study of Graves' ophthalmopathy and Graves' hyperthyroidism. RNA transcripts served as template for amplifying TCR beta CDR3 sequences. First-round RT-PCR employed HTBI primers, with a second-round multiplex PCR after it. TCRdb recomputed calls from the multiplex PCR reads with MiXCR, one row per CDR3 protein. The sample contains 350,000 to 400,000 distinct CDR3 sequences, 15% of which appear only once. The sample was peripheral blood. All receptors derive from a woman aged 18-35 years with stable Graves' hyperthyroidism.

This chain joins TRBV7-2 and TRBJ1-2; possibly TRBD1 for D (5 bases). The CDR3 loop spans 15 amino acids. Germline CDR1 SGHTA, CDR2 FQGNSA. The V end lost 2 bases, the J end lost 3 bases, and 13 bases lay between the germline ends. CDR3 residues: CASSLSGVGDYGYTF. Here the CDR3 DNA reads TGTGCCAGCAGCTTATCGGGGGTGGGCGACTATGGCTACACCTTC.

The table lists this clonotype with many counts. The chain joins TRBV5-1 to TRBJ1-1, with TRBD1 matching over 9 bases. This CDR3 region has 17 residues. Per the germline V gene, CDR1 is SGHRS and CDR2 is YFSETQ. Trimming removed 0 bases from V and 5 bases from J; junction bases left unmatched: 11. The CDR3 DNA reads as TGCGCCAGCAGCTTGGGACGCCCGGGACAGGGCTTGACTGAAGCTTTCTTT. Its protein product is CASSLGRPGQGLTEAFF.

In this sample, this clonotype turned up many times. V and J are TRBV27 and TRBJ1-3; D remains ambiguous. The CDR3 loop spans 13 amino acids. V lost 11 bases, J lost 4 bases, and 15 bases lay in between. The germline V gene has CDR1 MNHEY and CDR2 SMNVEV (reference sequence). The CDR3 reads CAPSSDKGNTIYF. For the CDR3, the DNA is TGTGCCCCATCATCCGACAAGGGAAACACCATATATTTT.

This clonotype occurred many times. A read error may account for a junction end that differs from germline. The V call is TRBV5-6, the J call TRBJ2-7; TRBD1 matches at 10 bases. Germline V lookup: CDR1 SGHDT, CDR2 YYEEEE. The CDR3 sequence is 16 residues long. Written as DNA, the CDR3 is TGTGCCAGCAGATTGGAAGGGGACAGGGGTGACTACGAGCAGTACTTC. Encoded protein: CASRLEGDRGDYEQYF.

This clonotype has a count of ten or more. The chain is built from TRBV6-2 or TRBV6-3 and TRBJ2-7; D remains ambiguous. Germline values: CDR1 MNHEY, CDR2 SVGEGT. The CDR3 loop spans 14 amino acids. The V gene lost 0 bases and the J gene lost 0 bases, with 6 bases spanning the gap. The CDR3 DNA reads TGTGCCAGCAGTTACTCGAGTAGCTCCTACGAGCAGTACTTC. This sequence encodes CASSYSSSSYEQYF.

This clonotype was counted at least ten times. The chain uses TRBV29-1 and TRBJ1-2; no definite D call. The CDR3 totals 12 residues. V was shortened by 4 bases and J by 4 bases, with 10 bases between the two germline ends. Germline lookup yields CDR1 SQVTM and CDR2 ANQGSEA. CDR3 sequence reads: CSVVAESYGYTF. The CDR3 DNA reads as TGCAGCGTTGTCGCTGAGTCCTATGGCTACACCTTC.

This clonotype was found many times. The rearrangement uses TRBV27 and TRBJ2-7; maybe TRBD1 (5 bases). Trimming took off 4 bases at V and 0 bases at J, with 10 bases between the two ends. This CDR3 spans 14 amino acids. Per germline, CDR1 MNHEY and CDR2 SMNVEV (reference sequence). CDR3 in amino acids: CASSYRQYSYEQYF. CDR3 coding DNA: TGTGCCAGCAGTTATCGACAGTACTCCTACGAGCAGTACTTC.

This clonotype was seen a few times. Sequence at one end of the junction differs from germline and may be a read error. The chain links TRBV4-1 to TRBJ2-5; D tentatively fits TRBD1 or TRBD2 (5 bases each). The CDR3 runs to 17 residues. Per germline, CDR1 MGHRA and CDR2 YSYEKL. CDR3 DNA: TGCGCCAGCAGCCAAGGAGGGCCCGGGATCATACAGGAGACCCAGTGCTTC. This encodes CASSQGGPGIIQETQCF.

The chain combines TRBV3-1 with TRBJ2-2; D gene uncertain. Looked up from germline, CDR1 is LGHDT and CDR2 is YNNKEL (reference sequence). This CDR3 is 15 amino acids long. V shed 1 base and J shed 0 bases, with 6 bases lying between them. CDR3 in amino acids: CASSQGPTNTGELFF. The CDR3 DNA reads as TGTGCCAGCAGCCAAGGGCCGACGAACACCGGGGAGCTGTTTTTT. The entire variable domain, with the rest obtained from reference TRBV3-1 and TRBJ2-2, is as follows: DTAVSQTPKYLVTQMGNDKSIKCEQNLGHDTMYWYKQDSKKFLKIMFSYNNKELIINETVPNRFSPKSPDKAHLNLHINSLELGDSAVYFCASSQGPTNTGELFFGEGSRLTVL.

This clonotype was counted many times. The chain employs TRBV7-2 and TRBJ1-5; 8 positions agree with TRBD1. Losses at the gene ends were 7 bases for V and 4 bases for J; bases not matched to a gene: 9. Germline values: CDR1 SGHTA, CDR2 FQGNSA. CDR3 size: 15 residues. CDR3 sequence reads: CASTQGTGANQPQHF. Here the CDR3 DNA reads TGTGCCAGCACCCAAGGGACAGGAGCAAATCAGCCCCAGCATTTT. The whole variable domain, filled in from reference TRBV7-2 and TRBJ1-5, reads GAGVSQSPSNKVTEKGKDVELRCDPISGHTALYWYRQSLGQGLEFLIYFQGNSAPDKSGLPSDRFSAERTGGSVSTLTIQRTQQEDSAVYLCASTQGTGANQPQHFGDGTRLSIL.

The chain uses TRBV12-3 or TRBV12-4 and TRBJ1-1; D is unclear. The CDR3 spans 14 residues. V lost 2 bases, J lost 5 bases, and 12 bases lay in between. The CDR3 loop is CASSLSEGGTEAFF. For the CDR3, the DNA is TGTGCCAGCAGTTTATCGGAGGGAGGAACTGAAGCTTTCTTT.

Many counts were recorded for this clonotype. The genes are TRBV7-2 and TRBJ2-7; 11 bases align to TRBD2. The CDR3 is 16 amino acids. Germline CDR1 and CDR2: SGHTA and FQGNSA. V lost 4 bases and J lost 3; bases outside the gene matches: 8. The CDR3 sequence: CASSSLRLAGNYEQYF. DNA of the CDR3: TGTGCCAGCAGCTCGTTACGACTAGCGGGGAACTACGAGCAGTACTTC.

This clonotype was recorded many times. The chain has TRBV20-1 and TRBJ2-5; TRBD1 is a possible D gene (8 bases). The V gene's germline CDR1 is DFQATT and CDR2 SNEGSKA (reference sequence). The CDR3 covers 14 residues. The V and J ends lost 6 bases and 4 bases respectively, with 18 bases between them. The CDR3 DNA is TGCAGTGCCGGAACGGACAGGGAGGGAGAGACCCAGTACTTC. This gives the protein CSAGTDREGETQYF.

This clonotype was picked up a small number of times. The chain has TRBV3-1 and TRBJ1-2; D not certain. This CDR3 comprises 14 residues. The germline V and J ends were trimmed by 1 base and 8 bases, with 14 bases remaining between them. CDR1 is LGHDT, CDR2 YNNKEL, per germline (reference sequence). Written as DNA, the CDR3 is TGTGCCAGCAGCCAAGCTGCCGCCCGGCGGGGCTACACCTTC. Protein: CASSQAAARRGYTF.

This clonotype has a count of ten or more. This chain joins TRBV11-3 and TRBJ2-5; 8 bases are a match to TRBD2. The ends lost 6 bases at V and 1 base at J; junction bases unmatched: 10. Germline V gene sequence: CDR1 SGHNT, CDR2 YENEEA. The CDR3 totals 16 residues. CDR3 DNA sequence: TGTGCCAGCAGAGGATATAGCGGGGAAACCCAAGAGACCCAGTACTTC. Its translation: CASRGYSGETQETQYF.

This clonotype was detected a few times. The chain uses TRBV18 and TRBJ2-7; 7 nucleotides align to TRBD1. Germline assignment: CDR1 KGHSH and CDR2 LQKENI. With 2 bases clipped from V and 3 bases from J, the junction kept 4 bases outside the gene matches. The CDR3 contains 14 residues. Here the CDR3 reads CASSPDRELYEQYF. Here the CDR3 DNA reads TGTGCCAGCTCACCAGACAGGGAACTCTACGAGCAGTACTTC. Variable domain in full (rest from reference TRBV18 and TRBJ2-7): NAGVMQNPRHLVRRRGQEARLRCSPMKGHSHVYWYRQLPEEGLKFMVYLQKENIIDESGMPKERFSAEFPKEGPSILRIQQVVRGDSAAYFCASSPDRELYEQYFGPGTRLTVT.

This clonotype occurred a few times. The chain couples TRBV5-1 to TRBJ1-3, with D uncertain. V lost 0 bases to trimming and J lost 2 bases, with 21 bases between them. This CDR3 spans 19 amino acids. Per the germline V gene, CDR1 is SGHRS and CDR2 is YFSETQ. This chain's CDR3 is CASSLAWEAHSRTGNTIYF. DNA for the CDR3: TGCGCCAGCAGCTTGGCCTGGGAAGCCCACTCGCGTACTGGAAACACCATATATTTT. The full variable domain, completed using reference TRBV5-1 and TRBJ1-3, is KAGVTQTPRYLIKTRGQQVTLSCSPISGHRSVSWYQQTPGQGLQFLFEYFSETQRNKGNFPGRFSGRQFSNSRSEMNVSTLELGDSALYLCASSLAWEAHSRTGNTIYFGEGSWLTVV.

This clonotype turned up a few times. The chain recombines TRBV12-3 or TRBV12-4 with TRBJ2-2; D is perhaps TRBD1 or TRBD2 (5 bases each). V gave up 8 bases and J gave up 3 bases, with 16 bases separating them. The CDR3 covers 15 residues. The CDR3 DNA sequence: TGTGCCAGCGGCGGCGAGGGGAGCGACACCGGGGAGCTGTTTTTT. Protein sequence: CASGGEGSDTGELFF.

This clonotype was observed many times. The genes are TRBV28 and TRBJ2-7; 8 bases align to TRBD2. This CDR3 is built from 18 residues. In germline, CDR1 is MDHEN, CDR2 SYDVKM. V dropped 4 bases and J dropped 1; count of bases not matched to a gene: 15. CDR3 sequence (DNA): TGTGCCAGCAGTTCGTGGGGGGGGCAGCGGGGGATGTCCTACGAGCAGTACTTC. This translates into CASSSWGGQRGMSYEQYF.

The genes are TRBV6-1 and TRBJ2-7; 10 bases are shared with TRBD1. V lost 4 bases and J lost 3; bases outside the gene matches: 6. From germline, CDR1 is MNHNS and CDR2 SASEGT. CDR3 length equals 15 residues. This chain's CDR3 is CASSVTGTGVYEQYF. The DNA of the CDR3 is TGTGCCAGCAGTGTCACCGGGACAGGGGTCTACGAGCAGTACTTC.

This clonotype was counted ten times or more. The chain carries TRBV7-8 and TRBJ2-7; possibly TRBD2 for D (5 bases). This CDR3 comprises 14 residues. Trimming left V 2 bases short and J 3 bases short, with 11 bases between. The germline CDR1 and CDR2 sequences are SGHVS and FQNEAQ. CDR3 residues: CASSLIGVLYEQYF. As DNA, the CDR3 is TGTGCCAGCAGCTTAATCGGGGTTCTCTACGAGCAGTACTTC.

This clonotype has a count of ten or more. The J gene is TRBJ1-6, the V gene TRBV28, with 8 bases fitting TRBD1. This CDR3 is 15 amino acids long. After removal of 3 bases from V and 9 bases from J, the junction contained 7 bases not matched to a gene. Germline V gene lookup returns CDR1 MDHEN and CDR2 SYDVKM. Here the CDR3 DNA reads TGTGCCAGCAGTTTCCCCGGACAGGGACGTTCACCCCTCCACTTT. Its translation is CASSFPGQGRSPLHF.

The V call is TRBV29-1, the J call TRBJ1-1; the match to TRBD1 covers 8 bases. Trimming took 5 bases from V and 4 from J; bases not matched to a gene: 9. Germline V gene sequence: CDR1 SQVTM, CDR2 ANQGSEA. This CDR3 contains 14 residues. In nucleotides, the CDR3 is TGCAGCGTTCGGCTTACAGGGGGAACCACTGAAGCTTTCTTT. Its protein product is CSVRLTGGTTEAFF.

This clonotype has at least ten counts. The V gene is TRBV7-3, the J gene TRBJ2-7; tentatively, D is TRBD1 or TRBD2 (6 bases each). CDR1 and CDR2 (germline): SGHTA, FQGTGA. Trimming pared 4 bases from V and 4 bases from J, leaving 14 bases between. The CDR3 loop spans 14 amino acids. CDR3 sequence (DNA): TGTGCCAGCAGCTCTGGGGGGCCGAGATACGAGCAGTACTTC. As protein: CASSSGGPRYEQYF.

The chain has TRBV10-3 and TRBJ1-1; 7 bases are shared with TRBD1. Germline V gene lookup returns CDR1 ENHRY and CDR2 SYGVKD. With 5 bases clipped from V and 0 bases from J, the junction kept 3 bases outside the gene matches. The CDR3 consists of 14 residues. CDR3 in amino acids: CAISPQGLNTEAFF. In DNA form, the CDR3 reads TGTGCCATCAGTCCACAGGGGTTGAACACTGAAGCTTTCTTT.

This clonotype was recorded at least ten times. V and J are TRBV6-1 and TRBJ2-7; 12 positions match TRBD1. Germline assignment: CDR1 MNHNS and CDR2 SASEGT. V lost 6 bases, J lost 8 bases, and 8 bases stayed unmatched. This CDR3 has 14 amino acids. The CDR3: CASRTGTGGQKQYF. CDR3 bases: TGTGCCAGCAGAACCGGGACAGGGGGCCAGAAGCAGTACTTC.

On this clonotype: A read error may be the cause here, since a much bigger clone is one base away. V and J are TRBV20-1 and TRBJ2-7; 8 bases fit TRBD1. The CDR3 consists of 15 residues. In germline, CDR1 is DFQATT, CDR2 SNEGSKA (reference sequence). The junction had 9 bases not matched to a gene; V was cut back by 5 bases and J by 0 bases. CDR3 loop: CSAHGGDRSSYEQYF. CDR3 bases: TGCAGTGCTCACGGAGGGGACAGGAGCTCCTACGAGCAGTACTTC.

In its sample, this clonotype was seen many times. The CDR3 region has the DNA TGTGCCAGCAGTTACTCTTCGGTCCCCACCTACGAGCAGTACTTC. Amino acid sequence: CASSYSSVPTYEQYF. The chain is built from TRBV6-2 or TRBV6-3 and TRBJ2-7; D remains ambiguous. The ends were cut back, 0 bases at V and 2 bases at J, with 11 bases in the middle. CDR1 is MNHEY, CDR2 SVGEGT, per germline. The CDR3 extends over 15 amino acids.

This clonotype was observed at least ten times. V gene TRBV7-6 combines with J gene TRBJ2-7; D perhaps matches TRBD2 (6 bases). There are 15 residues in the CDR3. The V and J ends lost 1 base and 2 bases respectively, with 12 bases between them. Germline loops: CDR1 SGHVS, CDR2 FNYEAQ. CDR3 protein: CASSLEAGKAYEQYF. Written as DNA, the CDR3 is TGTGCCAGCAGCTTAGAGGCGGGGAAGGCCTACGAGCAGTACTTC.

This clonotype has a count of ten or more. The rearrangement links TRBV12-3 or TRBV12-4 to TRBJ1-2; no clear D gene. This CDR3 is built from 13 residues. V was cut by 3 bases and J by 2 bases, with 7 bases left in between. The CDR3 DNA follows: TGTGCCAGCAGTTTGAGGAGCAACTATGGCTACACCTTC. This gives the protein CASSLRSNYGYTF.

This clonotype was counted ten times or more. The genes are TRBV2 and TRBJ1-2; 8 bases match TRBD1. This CDR3 is built from 12 residues. CDR1 and CDR2 (germline): SNHLY, FYNNEI. Trimming at V came to 5 bases and at J to 7 bases, leaving 3 bases not matched to a gene. Written as DNA, the CDR3 is TGTGCCAGCAGTCACAGGGGGTCTGGCTACACCTTC. Translating gives CASSHRGSGYTF. Looking up the rest from reference TRBV2 and TRBJ1-2 gives the full variable domain: EPEVTQTPSHQVTQMGQEVILRCVPISNHLYFYWYRQILGQKVEFLVSFYNNEISEKSEIFDDQFSVERPDGSNFTLKIRSTKLEDSAMYFCASSHRGSGYTFGSGTRLTVV.

This clonotype was detected many times. The chain links TRBV6-2 or TRBV6-3 to TRBJ2-7, with D perhaps TRBD2 (5 bases). This CDR3 region has 15 residues. Germline CDR1 and CDR2: MNHEY and SVGEGT. Trimming left V 0 bases short and J 2 bases short, with 11 bases between. The CDR3 bases are TGTGCCAGCAGTTACTCGGCTAGCTTCACCTACGAGCAGTACTTC. This translates into CASSYSASFTYEQYF.